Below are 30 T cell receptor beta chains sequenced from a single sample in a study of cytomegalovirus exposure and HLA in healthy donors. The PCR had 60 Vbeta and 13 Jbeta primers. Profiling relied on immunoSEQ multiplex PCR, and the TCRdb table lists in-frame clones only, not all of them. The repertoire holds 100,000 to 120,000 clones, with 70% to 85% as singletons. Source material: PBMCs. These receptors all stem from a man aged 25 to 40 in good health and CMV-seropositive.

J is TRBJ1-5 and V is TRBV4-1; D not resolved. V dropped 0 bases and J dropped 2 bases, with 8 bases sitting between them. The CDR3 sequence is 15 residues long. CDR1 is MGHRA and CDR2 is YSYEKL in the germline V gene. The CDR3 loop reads CASSQDPRGNQPQHF. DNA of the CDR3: TGCGCCAGCAGCCAAGACCCGAGGGGCAATCAGCCCCAGCATTTT.

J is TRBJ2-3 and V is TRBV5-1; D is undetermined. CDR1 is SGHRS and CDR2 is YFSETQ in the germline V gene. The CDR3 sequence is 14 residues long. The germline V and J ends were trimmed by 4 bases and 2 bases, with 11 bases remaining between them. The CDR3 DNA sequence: TGCGCCAGCAGCCGCCTATCCGCCACAGATACGCAGTATTTT. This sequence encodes CASSRLSATDTQYF.

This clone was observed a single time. In nucleotides, the CDR3 is TGCGCCAGCAGCTTGGCCGGTGGTCCCGGGGAGCTGTTTTTT. Protein product: CASSLAGGPGELFF. J is TRBJ2-2 and V is TRBV5-1, with D unclear. V was trimmed by 0 bases and J by 6 bases, leaving 9 bases between them. Germline lookup yields CDR1 SGHRS and CDR2 YFSETQ. This CDR3 contains 14 residues.

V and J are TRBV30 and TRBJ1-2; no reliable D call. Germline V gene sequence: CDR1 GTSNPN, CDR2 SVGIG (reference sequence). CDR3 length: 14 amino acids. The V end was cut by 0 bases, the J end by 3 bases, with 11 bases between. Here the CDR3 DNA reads TGTGCCTGGAGTGTACAGATGAGTTACTATGGCTACACCTTC. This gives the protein CAWSVQMSYYGYTF.

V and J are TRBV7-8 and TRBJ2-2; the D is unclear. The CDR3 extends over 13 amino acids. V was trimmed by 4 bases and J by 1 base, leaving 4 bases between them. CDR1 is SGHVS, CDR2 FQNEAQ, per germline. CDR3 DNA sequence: TGTGCCAGCAGCTCCGGGAACACCGGGGAGCTGTTTTTT. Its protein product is CASSSGNTGELFF.

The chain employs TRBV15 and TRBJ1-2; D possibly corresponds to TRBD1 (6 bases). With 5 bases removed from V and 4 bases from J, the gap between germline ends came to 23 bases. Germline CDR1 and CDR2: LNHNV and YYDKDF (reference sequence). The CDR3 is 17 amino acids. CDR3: CATSLDRDISEGYGYTF. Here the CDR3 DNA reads TGTGCCACCAGCCTCGACCGGGACATCAGTGAAGGCTATGGCTACACCTTC.

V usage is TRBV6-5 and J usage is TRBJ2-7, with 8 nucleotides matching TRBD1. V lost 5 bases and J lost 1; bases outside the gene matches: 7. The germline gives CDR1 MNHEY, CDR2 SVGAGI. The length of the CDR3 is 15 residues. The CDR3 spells CASSVDRGASYEQYF. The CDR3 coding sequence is TGTGCCAGCAGTGTAGACAGGGGCGCTTCCTACGAGCAGTACTTC.

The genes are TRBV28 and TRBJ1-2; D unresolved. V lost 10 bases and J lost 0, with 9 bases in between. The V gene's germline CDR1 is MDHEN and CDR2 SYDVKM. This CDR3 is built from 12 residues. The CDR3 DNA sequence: TGTGCCACCCGAGTAGCTAACTATGGCTACACCTTC. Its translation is CATRVANYGYTF.

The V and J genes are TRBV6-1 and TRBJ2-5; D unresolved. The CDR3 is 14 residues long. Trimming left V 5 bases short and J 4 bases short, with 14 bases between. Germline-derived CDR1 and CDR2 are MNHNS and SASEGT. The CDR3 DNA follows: TGTGCCAGCAGTAGAAGGAGTTCGCGAGAGACCCAGTACTTC. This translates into CASSRRSSRETQYF.

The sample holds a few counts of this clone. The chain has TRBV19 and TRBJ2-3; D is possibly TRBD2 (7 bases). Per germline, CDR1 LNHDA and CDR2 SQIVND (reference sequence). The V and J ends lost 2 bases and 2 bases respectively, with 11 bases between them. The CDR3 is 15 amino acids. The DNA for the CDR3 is TGTGCCAGTAGTATACCGGGGGGCCCCACAGATACGCAGTATTTT. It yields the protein CASSIPGGPTDTQYF.

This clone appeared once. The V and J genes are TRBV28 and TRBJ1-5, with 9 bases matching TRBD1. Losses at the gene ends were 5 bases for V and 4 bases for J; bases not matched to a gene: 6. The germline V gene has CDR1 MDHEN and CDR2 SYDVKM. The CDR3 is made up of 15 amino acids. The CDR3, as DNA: TGTGCCAGCAGTCGGGACAGGGAGGGGAATCAGCCCCAGCATTTT. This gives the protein CASSRDREGNQPQHF.

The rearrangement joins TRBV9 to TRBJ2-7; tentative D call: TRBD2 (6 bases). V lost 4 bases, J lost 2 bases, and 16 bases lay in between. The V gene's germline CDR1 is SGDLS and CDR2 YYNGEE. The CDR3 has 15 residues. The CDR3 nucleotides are TGTGCCAGCAGCCCCTCGGCGGGGATGGCCTACGAGCAGTACTTC. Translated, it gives CASSPSAGMAYEQYF.

DNA for the CDR3: TGTGCCACAGAAAACCACGGGGAGTTAAGATCGCACGAGCAGTACTTC. Its translation: CATENHGELRSHEQYF. The chain combines TRBV27 with TRBJ2-7; maybe TRBD2 (5 bases). With 10 bases removed from V and 5 bases from J, the gap between germline ends came to 27 bases. Looked up from germline, CDR1 is MNHEY and CDR2 is SMNVEV (reference sequence). This CDR3 contains 16 residues.

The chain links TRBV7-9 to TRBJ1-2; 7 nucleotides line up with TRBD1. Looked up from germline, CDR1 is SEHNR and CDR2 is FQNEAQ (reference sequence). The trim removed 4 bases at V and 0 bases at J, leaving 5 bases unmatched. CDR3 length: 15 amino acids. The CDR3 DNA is TGTGCCAGCAGCTCCGGGGACAGCGCTAACTATGGCTACACCTTC. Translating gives CASSSGDSANYGYTF.

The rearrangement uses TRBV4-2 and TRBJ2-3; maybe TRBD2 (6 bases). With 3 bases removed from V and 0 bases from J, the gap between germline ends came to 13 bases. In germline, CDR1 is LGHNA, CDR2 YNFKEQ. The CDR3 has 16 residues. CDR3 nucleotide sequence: TGTGCCAGCAGCCAGAGGGGCGGGGCTAGCACAGATACGCAGTATTTT. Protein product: CASSQRGGASTDTQYF.

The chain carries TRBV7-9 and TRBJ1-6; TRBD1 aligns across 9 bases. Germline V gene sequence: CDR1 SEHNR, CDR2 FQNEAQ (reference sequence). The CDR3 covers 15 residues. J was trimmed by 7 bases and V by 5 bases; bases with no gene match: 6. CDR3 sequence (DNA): TGTGCCAGCAGCAAACCGGGACAGGGAAATTCACCCCTCCACTTT. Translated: CASSKPGQGNSPLHF.

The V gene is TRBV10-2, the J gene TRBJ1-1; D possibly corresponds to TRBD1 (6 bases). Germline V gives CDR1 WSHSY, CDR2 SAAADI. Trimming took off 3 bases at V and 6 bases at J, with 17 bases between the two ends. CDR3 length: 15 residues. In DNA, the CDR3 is TGCGCCAGCAGTGATATAGGGCAGGGGATCGCTGAAGCTTTCTTT. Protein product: CASSDIGQGIAEAFF.

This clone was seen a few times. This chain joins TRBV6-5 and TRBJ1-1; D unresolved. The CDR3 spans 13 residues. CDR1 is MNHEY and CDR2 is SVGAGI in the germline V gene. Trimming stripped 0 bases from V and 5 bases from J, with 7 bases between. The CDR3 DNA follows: TGTGCCAGCAGTTACTCCGGGGTAACTGAAGCTTTCTTT. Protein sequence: CASSYSGVTEAFF.

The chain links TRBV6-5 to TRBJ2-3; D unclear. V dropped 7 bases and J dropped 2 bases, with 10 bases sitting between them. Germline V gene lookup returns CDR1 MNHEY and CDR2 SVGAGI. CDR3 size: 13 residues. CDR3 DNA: TGTGCCAGCAACGGTGCTCTCACAGATACGCAGTATTTT. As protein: CASNGALTDTQYF.

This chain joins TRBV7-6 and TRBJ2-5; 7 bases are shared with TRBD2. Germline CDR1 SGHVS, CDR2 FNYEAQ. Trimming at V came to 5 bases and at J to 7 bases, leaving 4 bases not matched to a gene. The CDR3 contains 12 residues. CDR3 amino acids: CASSGSGGTQYF. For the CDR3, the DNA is TGTGCCAGCAGCGGATCGGGGGGGACCCAGTACTTC.

CDR3 DNA sequence: TGTGCCAGCAGCGCCTCGGGGGTGGCTGGGGCCAACGTCCTGACTTTC. It codes for CASSASGVAGANVLTF. This chain connects TRBV7-8 to TRBJ2-6; a possible D gene is TRBD2 (6 bases). Trimming stripped 5 bases from V and 2 bases from J, with 13 bases between. This CDR3 spans 16 amino acids. The germline V gene has CDR1 SGHVS and CDR2 FQNEAQ.

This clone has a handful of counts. The CDR3 reads CASSEDPGGSWSEKLFF. CDR3 DNA: TGTGCCAGCAGTGAAGACCCAGGGGGAAGCTGGAGTGAAAAACTGTTTTTT. This sequence joins TRBV6-1 and TRBJ1-4; 7 bases agree with TRBD1. There are 17 residues in the CDR3. The germline gives CDR1 MNHNS, CDR2 SASEGT. Germline trimming cut 1 base from V and 7 bases from J; bases unmatched to any gene: 12.

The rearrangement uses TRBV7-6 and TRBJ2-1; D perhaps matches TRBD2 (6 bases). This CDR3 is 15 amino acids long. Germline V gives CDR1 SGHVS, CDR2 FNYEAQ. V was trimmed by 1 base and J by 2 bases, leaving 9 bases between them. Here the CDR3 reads CASSLVSSAYNEQFF. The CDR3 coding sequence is TGTGCCAGCAGCTTAGTCTCTAGCGCCTACAATGAGCAGTTCTTC.

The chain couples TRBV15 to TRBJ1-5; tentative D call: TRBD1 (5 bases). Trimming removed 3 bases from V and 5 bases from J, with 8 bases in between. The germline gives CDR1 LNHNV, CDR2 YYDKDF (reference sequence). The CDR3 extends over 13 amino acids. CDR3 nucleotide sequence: TGTGCCACCAGCAGTAGGGGTGATCAGCCCCAGCATTTT. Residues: CATSSRGDQPQHF.

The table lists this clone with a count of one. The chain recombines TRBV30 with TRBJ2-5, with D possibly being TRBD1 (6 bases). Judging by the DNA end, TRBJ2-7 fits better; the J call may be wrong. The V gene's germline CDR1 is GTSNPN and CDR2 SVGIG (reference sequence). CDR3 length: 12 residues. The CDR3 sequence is CAYGTISYEQYF. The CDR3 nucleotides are TGTGCCTATGGGACAATCTCCTACGAGCAGTACTTC.

The CDR3 reads CASSRGSGETQYF. CDR3 sequence (DNA): TGCGCCAGCTCTAGGGGGTCGGGAGAGACCCAGTACTTC. The chain couples TRBV10-2 to TRBJ2-5, with D tentatively TRBD1 (6 bases). Germline-derived CDR1 and CDR2 are WSHSY and SAAADI. Trimming took off 8 bases at V and 4 bases at J, with 14 bases between the two ends. The CDR3 consists of 13 residues.

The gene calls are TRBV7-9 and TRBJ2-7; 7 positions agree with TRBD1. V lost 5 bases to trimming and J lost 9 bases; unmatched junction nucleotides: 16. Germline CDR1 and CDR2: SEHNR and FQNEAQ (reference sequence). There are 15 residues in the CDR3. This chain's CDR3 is CASSAVGDRVEVQYF. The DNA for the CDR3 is TGTGCCAGCAGCGCAGTTGGAGACAGGGTAGAAGTGCAGTACTTC. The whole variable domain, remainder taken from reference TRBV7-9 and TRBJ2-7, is DTGVSQNPRHKITKRGQNVTFRCDPISEHNRLYWYRQTLGQGPEFLTYFQNEAQLEKSRLLSDRFSAERPKGSFSTLEIQRTEQGDSAMYLCASSAVGDRVEVQYFGPGTRLTVT.

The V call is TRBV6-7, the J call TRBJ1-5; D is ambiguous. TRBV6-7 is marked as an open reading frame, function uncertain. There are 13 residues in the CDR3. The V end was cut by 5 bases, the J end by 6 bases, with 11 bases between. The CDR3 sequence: CASSNGGSQPQHF. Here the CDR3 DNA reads TGTGCCAGCAGTAATGGAGGGTCTCAGCCCCAGCATTTT.

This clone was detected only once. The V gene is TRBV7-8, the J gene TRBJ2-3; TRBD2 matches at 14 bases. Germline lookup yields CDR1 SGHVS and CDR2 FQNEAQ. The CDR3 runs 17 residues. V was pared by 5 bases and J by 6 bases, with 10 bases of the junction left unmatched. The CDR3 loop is CASSDPTSGGAPDTQYF. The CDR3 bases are TGTGCCAGCAGCGACCCGACTAGCGGGGGGGCTCCGGATACGCAGTATTTT.

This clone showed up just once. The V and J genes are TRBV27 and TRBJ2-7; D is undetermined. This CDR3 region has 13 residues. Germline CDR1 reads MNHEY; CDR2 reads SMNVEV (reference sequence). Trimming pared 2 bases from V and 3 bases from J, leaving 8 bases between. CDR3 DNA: TGTGCCAGCAGTTTAAACAGAAACTACGAGCAGTACTTC. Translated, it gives CASSLNRNYEQYF.